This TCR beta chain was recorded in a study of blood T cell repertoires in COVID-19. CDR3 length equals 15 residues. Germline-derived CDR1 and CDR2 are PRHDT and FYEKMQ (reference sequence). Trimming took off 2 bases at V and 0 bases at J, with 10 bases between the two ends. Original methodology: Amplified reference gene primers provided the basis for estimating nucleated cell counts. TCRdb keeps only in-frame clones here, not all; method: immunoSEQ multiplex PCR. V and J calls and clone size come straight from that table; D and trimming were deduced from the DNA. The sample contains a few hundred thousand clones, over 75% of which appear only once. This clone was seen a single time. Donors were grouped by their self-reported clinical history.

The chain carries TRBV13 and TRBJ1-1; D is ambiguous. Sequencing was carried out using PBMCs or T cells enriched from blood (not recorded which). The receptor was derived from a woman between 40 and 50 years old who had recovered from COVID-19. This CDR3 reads CASSLNVAVNTEAFF. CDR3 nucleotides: TGTGCCAGCAGCTTAAATGTCGCAGTGAACACTGAAGCTTTCTTT. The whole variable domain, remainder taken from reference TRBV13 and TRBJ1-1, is AAGVIQSPRHLIKEKRETATLKCYPIPRHDTVYWYQQGPGQDPQFLISFYEKMQSDKGSIPDRFSAQQFSDYHSELNMSSLELGDSALYFCASSLNVAVNTEAFFGQGTRLTVV.